A single sample is the source of the 24 T cell receptor beta chains below, sequenced in a study of early T cells in non-severe SARS-CoV-2 infection. In TCRdb, the 5' RACE reads were re-called with MiXCR into one record per CDR3 protein. The table has around 60,000 distinct CDR3 sequences, approximately 12% seen once; the top ten hold approximately 10%. Sequenced input: whole blood. These receptors all come from an adult who was a healthcare worker with PCR-confirmed SARS-CoV-2 infection or an uninfected control (not recorded which).

This clonotype came up a few times. This chain links TRBV6-1 with TRBJ2-7; 10 nucleotides agree with TRBD2. Germline V gene sequence: CDR1 MNHNS, CDR2 SASEGT. V lost 2 bases and J lost 5; bases outside the gene matches: 6. The length of the CDR3 is 15 residues. The CDR3 DNA sequence: TGTGCCAGCAGTGAACAAACTAGCGGGAACAACGAGCAGTACTTC. Translating it yields CASSEQTSGNNEQYF.

This clonotype was detected ten times or more. J is TRBJ2-3 and V is TRBV6-5, with a possible D match to TRBD1 (6 bases). CDR3 length equals 15 residues. Germline CDR1 is MNHEY and CDR2 is SVGAGI. Trimming stripped 5 bases from V and 0 bases from J, with 12 bases between. The CDR3 region is CASSVGTHSTDTQYF. The CDR3 DNA reads as TGTGCCAGCAGTGTTGGGACACATAGCACAGATACGCAGTATTTT.

The genes are TRBV25-1 and TRBJ2-7; a possible D gene is TRBD2 (5 bases). There are 14 residues in the CDR3. CDR1 and CDR2 from the germline V gene are MGHDK and SYGVNS. V was clipped by 2 bases and J by 6 bases, with 14 bases between them. DNA for the CDR3: TGTGCCAGCAGTGAAGTAGAGGGTTCGGGCGAGCAGTACTTC. Its protein is CASSEVEGSGEQYF.

This clonotype has just a few counts. The chain uses TRBV9 and TRBJ2-7; the D gene is possibly TRBD1 (6 bases). The ends were cut back, 0 bases at V and 6 bases at J, with 19 bases in the middle. The CDR3 spans 16 residues. Germline V gives CDR1 SGDLS, CDR2 YYNGEE. In DNA form, the CDR3 reads TGTGCCAGCAGCGTAGCTGACAGGCCCTTCTCGGGCGAGCAGTACTTC. Encoded protein: CASSVADRPFSGEQYF.

This clonotype was seen repeatedly, ten times or more. V usage is TRBV18 and J usage is TRBJ2-1, with no clear D. Germline V gene sequence: CDR1 KGHSH, CDR2 LQKENI. This CDR3 has 15 residues. V was pared by 5 bases and J by 8 bases, with 19 bases between. CDR3 residues: CASSTLGPPNYEQFF. CDR3 sequence (DNA): TGTGCCAGCTCAACCCTAGGGCCCCCGAACTATGAGCAGTTCTTC.

This chain connects TRBV5-6 to TRBJ2-3, with no clear D. In germline, CDR1 is SGHDT, CDR2 YYEEEE. CDR3 length: 12 residues. V was cut by 4 bases and J by 5 bases, with 8 bases left in between. The CDR3 protein is CASSHNLDTQYF. The DNA of the CDR3 is TGTGCCAGCAGCCACAACCTAGATACGCAGTATTTT.

This clonotype was seen at least ten times. V is TRBV5-1 and J is TRBJ2-2; the D gene is possibly TRBD1 (5 bases). Trimming removed 4 bases from V and 4 bases from J, with 8 bases in between. The CDR3 covers 13 residues. CDR1 is SGHRS, CDR2 YFSETQ, per germline. In DNA, the CDR3 is TGCGCCAGCAGCCCGACAGTCACCGGGGAGCTGTTTTTT. This encodes CASSPTVTGELFF.

The genes are TRBV20-1 and TRBJ1-1; TRBD1 is a possible D gene (5 bases). The CDR3 has 16 amino acids. CDR1 and CDR2 from the germline V gene are DFQATT and SNEGSKA (reference sequence). V dropped 6 bases and J dropped 0 bases, with 20 bases sitting between them. CDR3 sequence: CSALGEGIGMNTEAFF. The CDR3 DNA reads as TGCAGTGCCCTAGGGGAGGGTATCGGGATGAACACTGAAGCTTTCTTT.

This clonotype was seen ten or more times. The chain carries TRBV7-8 and TRBJ2-5; 13 bases match TRBD2. From germline, CDR1 is SGHVS and CDR2 FQNEAQ. V was clipped by 2 bases and J by 1 base; unmatched bases: 10. CDR3 length equals 19 residues. CDR3 protein: CASSLQSGLAGARQETQYF. DNA for the CDR3: TGTGCCAGCAGCTTACAATCTGGACTAGCGGGGGCGCGCCAAGAGACCCAGTACTTC.

This clonotype was observed a handful of times. The V call is TRBV7-6, the J call TRBJ1-2; D may be TRBD1 (6 bases). The CDR3 is 14 residues long. The V end lost 3 bases, the J end lost 8 bases, and 16 bases lay between the germline ends. Germline V CDR1 and CDR2: SGHVS, FNYEAQ. CDR3: CASSFEQGVEGYTF. Here the CDR3 DNA reads TGTGCCAGCAGCTTTGAACAGGGCGTCGAAGGCTACACCTTC.

This clonotype was detected many times. The chain carries TRBV3-1 and TRBJ1-1; possibly TRBD1 for D (6 bases). V gave up 4 bases and J gave up 5 bases, with 14 bases separating them. CDR3 length: 14 residues. CDR1 LGHDT and CDR2 YNNKEL come from the germline V gene (reference sequence). As DNA, the CDR3 is TGTGCCAGCAGCCGGAAACAGGGACGGACTGAAGCTTTCTTT. Translating it yields CASSRKQGRTEAFF.

This clonotype was recorded once. V and J are TRBV14 and TRBJ2-7, with D possibly matching TRBD2 (6 bases). Germline-derived CDR1 and CDR2 are SGHDN and FVKESK. The CDR3 totals 13 residues. Trimming left V 4 bases short and J 3 bases short, with 10 bases between. As DNA, the CDR3 is TGTGCCAGCAGCCGGGAGGCAGACTACGAGCAGTACTTC. Encoded protein: CASSREADYEQYF.

This clonotype occurred many times. This sequence joins TRBV7-6 and TRBJ2-7; a weak D match, TRBD1 (6 bases). The CDR3 spans 14 residues. Germline lookup yields CDR1 SGHVS and CDR2 FNYEAQ. Trimming stripped 5 bases from V and 1 base from J, with 12 bases between. For the CDR3, the DNA is TGTGCCAGCAGCGCACAGGGTTCGTCCTACGAGCAGTACTTC. This translates into CASSAQGSSYEQYF.

The chain uses TRBV29-1 and TRBJ2-7; a weak D match, TRBD1 (5 bases). Germline V gives CDR1 SQVTM, CDR2 ANQGSEA. The CDR3 extends over 11 amino acids. Trimming cost V 4 bases and J 2 bases, with 6 bases left between them. The CDR3 region has the DNA TGCAGCGTTGTGGGGCCCTACGAGCAGTACTTC. As protein: CSVVGPYEQYF.

The V gene is TRBV15, the J gene TRBJ1-1; D remains unclear. Germline V gene sequence: CDR1 LNHNV, CDR2 YYDKDF (reference sequence). Trimming left V 5 bases short and J 1 base short, with 11 bases between. This CDR3 is built from 14 residues. Here the CDR3 reads CATSVRSANTEAFF. CDR3 bases: TGTGCCACCAGCGTTCGCTCAGCGAACACTGAAGCTTTCTTT.

J is TRBJ2-7 and V is TRBV4-1; D is ambiguous. This CDR3 is 13 amino acids long. Looked up from germline, CDR1 is MGHRA and CDR2 is YSYEKL. The V gene lost 2 bases and the J gene lost 3 bases, with 8 bases spanning the gap. Here the CDR3 reads CASSQSSYYEQYF. The CDR3 region has the DNA TGCGCCAGCAGCCAATCCTCCTACTACGAGCAGTACTTC.

This clonotype was counted at least ten times. The rearrangement links TRBV18 to TRBJ2-5, with TRBD2 matching over 8 bases. The length of the CDR3 is 16 residues. V gave up 3 bases and J gave up 2 bases; unmatched junction bases: 8. Germline loops: CDR1 KGHSH, CDR2 LQKENI. CDR3 protein: CASSPLSGGPQETQYF. The CDR3, as DNA: TGTGCCAGCTCACCTCTCAGCGGGGGCCCACAAGAGACCCAGTACTTC. Looking up the rest from reference TRBV18 and TRBJ2-5 gives the full variable domain: NAGVMQNPRHLVRRRGQEARLRCSPMKGHSHVYWYRQLPEEGLKFMVYLQKENIIDESGMPKERFSAEFPKEGPSILRIQQVVRGDSAAYFCASSPLSGGPQETQYFGPGTRLLVL.

In this sample, this clonotype turned up a few times. The chain links TRBV5-5 to TRBJ2-7; D gene unclear. Trimming stripped 2 bases from V and 3 bases from J, with 12 bases between. Per germline, CDR1 SGHKS and CDR2 YYEKEE (reference sequence). The CDR3 has 14 residues. The CDR3 sequence is CASSFGWNSYEQYF. As DNA, the CDR3 is TGTGCCAGCAGCTTTGGTTGGAACAGCTACGAGCAGTACTTC.

The chain carries TRBV27 and TRBJ1-2; D is ambiguous. The CDR3 loop spans 13 amino acids. Germline V CDR1 and CDR2: MNHEY, SMNVEV (reference sequence). V lost 4 bases, J lost 1 base, and 7 bases lay in between. The CDR3 protein is CASSSTINYGYTF. Here the CDR3 DNA reads TGTGCCAGCAGTTCGACAATTAACTATGGCTACACCTTC.

Of note for this clonotype: Germline is not matched at one junction end, which may reflect a read error. The chain is built from TRBV12-3 or TRBV12-4 and TRBJ1-1; D may be TRBD1 (5 bases). There are 14 residues in the CDR3. In DNA, the CDR3 is TGTACCAGCAGTTTAAAGCAGGGCGGGACTGAAGCTTTCTTT. It specifies CTSSLKQGGTEAFF.

This sequence joins TRBV28 and TRBJ1-2; no firm D call. The CDR3 has 14 residues. Germline loops: CDR1 MDHEN, CDR2 SYDVKM. The V end was cut by 3 bases, the J end by 8 bases, with 16 bases between. The CDR3 is CASSFHFGPSGYTF. The CDR3 DNA is TGTGCCAGCAGTTTCCATTTCGGGCCTTCGGGCTACACCTTC.

The sample holds a few counts of this clonotype. The genes are TRBV28 and TRBJ2-1; 11 nucleotides match TRBD2. V shed 7 bases and J 0 bases; nucleotides not matched to a gene: 8. In germline, CDR1 is MDHEN, CDR2 SYDVKM. The CDR3 covers 17 residues. The CDR3, as DNA: TGTGCCAGCACCACCCTAACTAGCGGGGGCTCCTACAATGAGCAGTTCTTC. Protein: CASTTLTSGGSYNEQFF.

The rearrangement links TRBV11-2 to TRBJ1-5; TRBD1 agrees at 7 bases. The V and J ends lost 5 bases and 4 bases, in that order; junction bases with no gene match: 5. CDR1 and CDR2 (germline): SGHAT, FQNNGV. The CDR3 has 14 residues. Here the CDR3 DNA reads TGTGCCAGCAGCCCCCAGGGGGATAATCAGCCCCAGCATTTT. Its translation: CASSPQGDNQPQHF.

This clonotype occurred many times. V usage is TRBV24-1 and J usage is TRBJ1-2, with D possibly being TRBD1 (5 bases). The CDR3 is made up of 12 amino acids. Trimming left V 5 bases short and J 7 bases short, with 10 bases between. Germline V gives CDR1 KGHDR, CDR2 SFDVKD. The CDR3 reads CATSAGRSGYTF. CDR3 nucleotides: TGTGCCACCAGTGCGGGGCGGAGTGGCTACACCTTC.